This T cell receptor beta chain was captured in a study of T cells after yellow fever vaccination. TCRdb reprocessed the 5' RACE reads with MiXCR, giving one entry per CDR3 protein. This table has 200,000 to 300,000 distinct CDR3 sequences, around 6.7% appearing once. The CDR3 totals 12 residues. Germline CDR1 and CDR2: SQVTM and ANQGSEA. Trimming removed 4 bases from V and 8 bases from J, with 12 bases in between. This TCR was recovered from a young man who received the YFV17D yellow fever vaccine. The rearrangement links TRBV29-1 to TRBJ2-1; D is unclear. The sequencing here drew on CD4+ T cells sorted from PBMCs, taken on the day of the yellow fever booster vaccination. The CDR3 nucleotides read TGCAGCGTTGTGACCGGATCCCATGAGCAGTTCTTC. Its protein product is CSVVTGSHEQFF.